A single sample is the source of the 8 T cell receptor beta chains below, sequenced in a study of technical replicates of blood from several donors (dated by TCRdb to the late 2010s). The library relied on the immunoSEQ multiplex PCR assay. The table was pulled from immuneACCESS by TCRdb, which kept in-frame rearrangements only. Such tables lose some clones; where checked, under half of the loss comes from unresolved V genes, and the rest has no known cause. This sample is represented by more than 55,000 clones; about nine tenths of them were singletons. Together, the top ten hold 4.5% to 5% of the sample. The source material was PBMCs. The receptors shown here come from a human donor in good health. Some clones in this sample may be carry-over from other donors' samples.

V usage is TRBV13 and J usage is TRBJ2-5; TRBD2 agrees at 9 bases. Trimming at V came to 0 bases and at J to 4 bases, leaving 6 bases not matched to a gene. This CDR3 is built from 16 residues. The V gene's germline CDR1 is PRHDT and CDR2 FYEKMQ (reference sequence). Here the CDR3 DNA reads TGTGCCAGCAGCTTAGGCCTGGGGACTAGCAGAGAGACCCAGTACTTC. Its protein product is CASSLGLGTSRETQYF.

The chain carries TRBV9 and TRBJ1-6; D is ambiguous. Trimming removed 0 bases from V and 9 bases from J, with 13 bases in between. Germline loops: CDR1 SGDLS, CDR2 YYNGEE. The CDR3 has 15 amino acids. The CDR3 protein is CASSVDETRVSPLHF. As DNA, the CDR3 is TGTGCCAGCAGCGTAGACGAAACTCGGGTTTCACCCCTCCACTTT.

This sequence joins TRBV9 and TRBJ1-1; 9 bases line up with TRBD1. The germline CDR1 and CDR2 sequences are SGDLS and YYNGEE. V shed 3 bases, J shed 4 bases, and the junction held 7 bases outside the gene matches. The CDR3 runs to 15 residues. The CDR3 region has the DNA TGTGCCAGCAGCGCCACAAGACAGGGGGGCACTGAAGCTTTCTTT. Its translation: CASSATRQGGTEAFF.

The chain carries TRBV7-6 and TRBJ1-3; D call uncertain. Trimming removed 5 bases at V and 2 bases at J, with 13 bases between. The CDR3 length is 15 residues. In germline, CDR1 is SGHVS, CDR2 FNYEAQ. The CDR3: CASSQTRSPGNTIYF. The CDR3 DNA follows: TGTGCCAGCAGCCAGACGCGTAGCCCTGGAAACACCATATATTTT.

This clone was found once. The chain combines TRBV29-1 with TRBJ2-5; 7 nucleotides agree with TRBD1. Per the germline V gene, CDR1 is SQVTM and CDR2 is ANQGSEA. The CDR3 sequence is 12 residues long. J was trimmed by 6 bases and V by 7 bases; bases with no gene match: 8. The CDR3 DNA reads as TGCAGCGCTCCGACAGGGTTGAAGACCCAGTACTTC. Translating it yields CSAPTGLKTQYF.

The chain carries TRBV5-4 and TRBJ2-1, with 8 nucleotides matching TRBD2. There are 15 residues in the CDR3. The V and J ends lost 2 bases and 5 bases, in that order; junction bases with no gene match: 6. Germline assignment: CDR1 SGHNT and CDR2 YYREEE (reference sequence). Written as DNA, the CDR3 is TGTGCCAGCAGCTTCAGCGGGGGAGAGCACAATGAGCAGTTCTTC. It encodes CASSFSGGEHNEQFF.

The genes are TRBV5-1 and TRBJ2-5; D is possibly TRBD2 (8 bases). The germline V and J ends were trimmed by 5 bases and 4 bases, with 15 bases remaining between them. The CDR3 length is 14 residues. Looked up from germline, CDR1 is SGHRS and CDR2 is YFSETQ. DNA of the CDR3: TGCGCCAGCAGAGGGGACAGCGGGGGAGAGACCCAGTACTTC. Translated: CASRGDSGGETQYF.

The chain has TRBV9 and TRBJ2-3, with 11 bases lining up with TRBD1. CDR1 SGDLS and CDR2 YYNGEE come from the germline V gene. Trimming cost V 4 bases and J 3 bases; bases outside gene matches: 7. The CDR3 runs 16 residues. CDR3: CASSYEGQGATDTQYF. In nucleotides, the CDR3 is TGTGCCAGCAGCTACGAAGGACAGGGGGCAACAGATACGCAGTATTTT.